Detailed here is one T cell receptor (beta chain). There are many counts of this clone. There is no known antigen for this receptor. No much larger clonotype is one base removed from it; base qualities were not supplied. V and J are trimmed by 5 bases and 10 bases, and the gene matches miss 5 bases of the junction. From the cysteine through the phenylalanine, the CDR3 covers 12 amino acids. Just CDR3 DNA is preserved here, 36 bases in frame from base 1. The germline V gene provides CDR1 SGHTA and CDR2 FQGTGA. This sample is drawn from a study of metastatic and nonmetastatic thyroid tumors (TCRdb year 2020). Study-level background: For patients with malignant and with benign thyroid disease, the researchers compared repertoires between peripheral blood samples and tumor or nodule tissue samples. Broad study findings and their caveats: In both blood and tumor samples, malignant tumors were reported to have significantly higher TCR beta diversity than benign nodules.

To prepare the library, PCR was applied. TCRdb names Illumina HiSeq 4000 as the instrument used. The TCR beta-chain CDR3 region of each patient was profiled by high-throughput sequencing. On the authors' methods: A classifier to discriminate distant-metastatic papillary thyroid cancer patients was built from CDR3 differences across clinicopathological groups. The Shannon index was used to assess repertoire diversity, and the Morisita-Horn index was used to assess tumor-blood repertoire similarity. The public reads were run again by TCRdb, first through fastp at Q25 and then through MiXCR, and only productive beta chains were kept. TCRdb's processing, not the authors' own work, is the source of the V and J calls. The sample records some 33,000 clones, approximately 7% of which are singletons. The ten largest clones add up to about 45% of the sample. No treatment had been received by any patient before thyroid surgery. The study retrospectively analysed patient clinical samples collected from the early 2010s to the late 2010s using T-cell receptor beta sequencing.

The chain employs TRBV7-3 and TRBJ1-1; TRBD1 fits 9 bases in the junction. This receptor was taken from a female donor with papillary thyroid cancer or a benign thyroid nodule (not recorded which). Some clones in this sample may be carry-over from other donors' samples. Sequencing used blood. CDR3 region: CASSPGQGPAFF. The DNA reads TGTGCCAGCAGCCCTGGACAGGGGCCAGCTTTCTTT.